This TCR beta chain stems from a study of shared clonotypes between healthy human individuals. The table came from immunoSEQ multiplex PCR; TCRdb's copy has only in-frame clones and leaves some out. The sample has around 2.5 million clones, over 85% seen once. The receptor comes from a man younger than 35 in good health. Some clones in this sample may be carry-over from other donors' samples. Sequenced sample: naive CD4+ T cells from PBMCs. Subset: CD45RA+ positively selected.

The CDR3 spells CASSSAGVSGEQFF. The CDR3 nucleotides read TGCGCCAGCAGTAGCGCGGGAGTTTCCGGTGAGCAGTTCTTC. V usage is TRBV10-1 and J usage is TRBJ2-1; 7 bases are a match to TRBD2. Germline CDR1 is WNHNN and CDR2 is SYGVQD (reference sequence). V gave up 5 bases and J gave up 9 bases; unmatched junction bases: 10. This CDR3 has 14 residues.